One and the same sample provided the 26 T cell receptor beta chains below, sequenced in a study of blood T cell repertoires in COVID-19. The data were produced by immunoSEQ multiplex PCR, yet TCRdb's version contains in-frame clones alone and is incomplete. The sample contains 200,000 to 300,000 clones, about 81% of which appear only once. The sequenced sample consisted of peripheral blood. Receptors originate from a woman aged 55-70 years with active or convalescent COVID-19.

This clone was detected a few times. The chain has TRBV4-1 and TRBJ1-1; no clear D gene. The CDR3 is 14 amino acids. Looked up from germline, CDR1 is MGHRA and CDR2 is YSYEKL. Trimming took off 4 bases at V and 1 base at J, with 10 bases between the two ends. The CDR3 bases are TGCGCCAGCAGCCCGGGGTCGAGGAACACTGAAGCTTTCTTT. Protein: CASSPGSRNTEAFF.

The CDR3 DNA is TGTGCCAGCAGCCAAGGACTAGGGGGCACAGATACGCAGTATTTT. Translated, it gives CASSQGLGGTDTQYF. This sequence joins TRBV3-1 (or the pseudogene TRBV3-2) and TRBJ2-3; a weak D match, TRBD2 (6 bases). Germline-derived CDR1 and CDR2 are LGHDT and YNNKEL (reference sequence). V was clipped by 1 base and J by 1 base, with 9 bases between them. The CDR3 extends over 15 amino acids.

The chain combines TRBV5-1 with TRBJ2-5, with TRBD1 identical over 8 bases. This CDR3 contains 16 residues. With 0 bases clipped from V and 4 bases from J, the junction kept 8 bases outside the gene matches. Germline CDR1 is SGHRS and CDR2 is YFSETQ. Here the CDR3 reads CASSLVATGVGETQYF. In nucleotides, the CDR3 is TGCGCCAGCAGCTTGGTGGCGACAGGGGTCGGAGAGACCCAGTACTTC.

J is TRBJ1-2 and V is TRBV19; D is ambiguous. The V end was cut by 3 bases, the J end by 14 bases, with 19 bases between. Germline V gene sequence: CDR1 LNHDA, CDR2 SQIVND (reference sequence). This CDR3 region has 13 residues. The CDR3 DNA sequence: TGTGCCAGTAGTATTCAAGCGGGGTCACCTTGTACCTTC. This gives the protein CASSIQAGSPCTF.

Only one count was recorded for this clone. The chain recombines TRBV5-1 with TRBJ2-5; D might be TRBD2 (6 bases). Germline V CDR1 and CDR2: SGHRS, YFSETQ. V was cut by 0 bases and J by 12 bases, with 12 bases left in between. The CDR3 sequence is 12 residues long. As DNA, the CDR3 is TGCGCCAGCAGCTTGGAGCGTGGGGAGGAGTACTTC. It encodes CASSLERGEEYF. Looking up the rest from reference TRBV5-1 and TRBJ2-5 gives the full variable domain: KAGVTQTPRYLIKTRGQQVTLSCSPISGHRSVSWYQQTPGQGLQFLFEYFSETQRNKGNFPGRFSGRQFSNSRSEMNVSTLELGDSALYLCASSLERGEEYFGPGTRLLVL.

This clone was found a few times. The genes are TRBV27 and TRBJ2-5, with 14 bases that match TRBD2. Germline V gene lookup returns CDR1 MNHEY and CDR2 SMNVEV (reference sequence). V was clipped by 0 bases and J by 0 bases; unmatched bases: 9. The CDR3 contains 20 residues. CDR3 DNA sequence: TGTGCCAGCAGTTTATCCTTTAAAAAGACTAGCGGGGGGGACCAAGAGACCCAGTACTTC. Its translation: CASSLSFKKTSGGDQETQYF.

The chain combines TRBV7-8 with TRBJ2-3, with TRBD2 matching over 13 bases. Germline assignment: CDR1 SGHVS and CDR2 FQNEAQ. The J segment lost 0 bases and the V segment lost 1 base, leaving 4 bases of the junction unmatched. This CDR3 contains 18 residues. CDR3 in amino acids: CASSLVTSGGSSTDTQYF. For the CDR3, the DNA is TGTGCCAGCAGCTTAGTGACTAGCGGGGGGTCTAGCACAGATACGCAGTATTTT.

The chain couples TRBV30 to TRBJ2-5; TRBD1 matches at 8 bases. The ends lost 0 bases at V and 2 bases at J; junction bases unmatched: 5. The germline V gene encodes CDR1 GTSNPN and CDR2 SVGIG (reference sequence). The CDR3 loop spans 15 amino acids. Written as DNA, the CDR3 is TGTGCCTGGAGTGTACGAGGGACAGGACAAGAGACCCAGTACTTC. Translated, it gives CAWSVRGTGQETQYF.

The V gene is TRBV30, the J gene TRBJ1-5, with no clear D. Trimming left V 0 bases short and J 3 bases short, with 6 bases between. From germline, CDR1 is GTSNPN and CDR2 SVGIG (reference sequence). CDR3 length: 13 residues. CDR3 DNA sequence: TGTGCCTGGAGTGTACAACACAATCAGCCCCAGCATTTT. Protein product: CAWSVQHNQPQHF. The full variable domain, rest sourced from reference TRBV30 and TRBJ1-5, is SQTIHQWPATLVQPVGSPLSLECTVEGTSNPNLYWYRQAAGRGLQLLFYSVGIGQISSEVPQNLSASRPQDRQFILSSKKLLLSDSGFYLCAWSVQHNQPQHFGDGTRLSIL.

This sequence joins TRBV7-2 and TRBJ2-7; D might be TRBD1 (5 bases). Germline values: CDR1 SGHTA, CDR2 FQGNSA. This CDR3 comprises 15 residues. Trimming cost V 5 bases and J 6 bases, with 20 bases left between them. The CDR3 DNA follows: TGTGCCAGCAGCAAATGGGTAGGGGTGATGAGCGAGCAGTACTTC. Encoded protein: CASSKWVGVMSEQYF.

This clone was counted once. The CDR3 sequence: CACGGQGNEKLFF. The CDR3 DNA is TGTGCCTGTGGGGGACAGGGTAATGAAAAACTGTTTTTT. The J gene is TRBJ1-4, the V gene TRBV30; 9 bases match TRBD1. Germline V gives CDR1 GTSNPN, CDR2 SVGIG (reference sequence). V dropped 6 bases and J dropped 4; count of bases not matched to a gene: 3. The CDR3 is 13 residues long. The full variable domain, its missing parts supplied by reference TRBV30 and TRBJ1-4, is SQTIHQWPATLVQPVGSPLSLECTVEGTSNPNLYWYRQAAGRGLQLLFYSVGIGQISSEVPQNLSASRPQDRQFILSSKKLLLSDSGFYLCACGGQGNEKLFFGSGTQLSVL.

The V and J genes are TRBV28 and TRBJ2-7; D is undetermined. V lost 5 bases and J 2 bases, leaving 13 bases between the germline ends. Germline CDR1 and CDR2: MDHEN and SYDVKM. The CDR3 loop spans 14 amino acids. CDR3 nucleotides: TGTGCCAGCAGTGAAAACCGAGTCCCCTACGAGCAGTACTTC. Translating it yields CASSENRVPYEQYF.

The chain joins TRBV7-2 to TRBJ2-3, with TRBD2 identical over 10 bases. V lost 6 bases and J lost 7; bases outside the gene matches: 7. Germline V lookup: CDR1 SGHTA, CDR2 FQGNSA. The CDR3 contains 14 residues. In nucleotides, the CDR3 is TGTGCCAGCAGTGTAGCGGGGGGCACGCATACGCAGTATTTT. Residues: CASSVAGGTHTQYF.

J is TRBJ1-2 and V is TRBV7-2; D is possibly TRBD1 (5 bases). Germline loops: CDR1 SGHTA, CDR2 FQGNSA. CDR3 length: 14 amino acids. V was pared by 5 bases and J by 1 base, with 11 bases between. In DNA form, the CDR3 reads TGTGCCAGCAGCCAGAACCAGGGTAACTATGGCTACACCTTC. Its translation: CASSQNQGNYGYTF.

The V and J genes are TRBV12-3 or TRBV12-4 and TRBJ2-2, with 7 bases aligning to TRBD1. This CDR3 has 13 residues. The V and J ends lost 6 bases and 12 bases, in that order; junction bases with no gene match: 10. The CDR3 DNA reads TGTGCCAGCAGGCTCGGCCTGACAGGGAAGCTGTTTTTT. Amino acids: CASRLGLTGKLFF.

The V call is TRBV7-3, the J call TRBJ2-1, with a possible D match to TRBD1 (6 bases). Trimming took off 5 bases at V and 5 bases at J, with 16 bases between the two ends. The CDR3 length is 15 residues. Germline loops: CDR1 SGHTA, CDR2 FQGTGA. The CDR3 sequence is CASSPGHQIDNEQFF. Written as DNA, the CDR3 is TGTGCCAGCAGCCCGGGACACCAAATAGACAATGAGCAGTTCTTC.

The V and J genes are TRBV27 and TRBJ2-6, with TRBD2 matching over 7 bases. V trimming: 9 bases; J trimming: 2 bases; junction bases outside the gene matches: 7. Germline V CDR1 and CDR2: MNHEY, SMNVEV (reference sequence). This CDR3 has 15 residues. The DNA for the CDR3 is TGTGCCAGTCGCAAGGGAGGGACTGGGGCCAACGTCCTGACTTTC. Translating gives CASRKGGTGANVLTF.

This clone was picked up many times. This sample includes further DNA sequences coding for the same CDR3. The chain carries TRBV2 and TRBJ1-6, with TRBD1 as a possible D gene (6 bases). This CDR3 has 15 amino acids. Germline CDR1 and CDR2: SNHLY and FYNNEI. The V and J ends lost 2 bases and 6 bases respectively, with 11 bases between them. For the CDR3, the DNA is TGTGCCAGCAGTGAAAGGGGGGGGGCTAATTCACCCCTCCACTTT. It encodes CASSERGGANSPLHF.

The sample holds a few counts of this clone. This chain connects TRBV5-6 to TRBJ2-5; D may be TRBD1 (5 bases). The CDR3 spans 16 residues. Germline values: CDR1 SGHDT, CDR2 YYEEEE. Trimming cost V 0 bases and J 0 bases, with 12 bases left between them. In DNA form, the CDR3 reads TGTGCCAGCAGCTTGGAAGGGGTACCACACCAAGAGACCCAGTACTTC. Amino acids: CASSLEGVPHQETQYF.

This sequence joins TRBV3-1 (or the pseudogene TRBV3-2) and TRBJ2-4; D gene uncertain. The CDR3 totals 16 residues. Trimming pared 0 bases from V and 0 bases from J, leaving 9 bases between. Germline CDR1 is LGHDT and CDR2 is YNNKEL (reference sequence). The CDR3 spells CASSQENRLAKNIQYF. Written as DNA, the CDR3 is TGTGCCAGCAGCCAAGAAAATAGATTAGCCAAAAACATTCAGTACTTC.

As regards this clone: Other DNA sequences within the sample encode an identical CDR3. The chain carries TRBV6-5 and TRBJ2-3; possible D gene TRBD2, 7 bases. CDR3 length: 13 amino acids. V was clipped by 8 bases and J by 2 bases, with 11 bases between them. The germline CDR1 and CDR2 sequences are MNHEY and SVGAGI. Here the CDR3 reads CASEGGPTDTQYF. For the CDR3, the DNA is TGTGCCAGCGAGGGGGGGCCCACAGATACGCAGTATTTT.

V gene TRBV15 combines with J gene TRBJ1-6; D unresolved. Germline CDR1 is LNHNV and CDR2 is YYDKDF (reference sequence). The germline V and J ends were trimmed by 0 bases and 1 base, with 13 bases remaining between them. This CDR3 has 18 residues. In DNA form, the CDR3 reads TGTGCCACCAGCAGAGATCGACGGGTCGATTCCTATAATTCACCCCTCCACTTT. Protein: CATSRDRRVDSYNSPLHF.

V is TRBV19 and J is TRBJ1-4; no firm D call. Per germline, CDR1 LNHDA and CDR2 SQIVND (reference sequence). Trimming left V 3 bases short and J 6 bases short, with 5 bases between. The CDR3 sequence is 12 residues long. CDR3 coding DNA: TGTGCCAGTAGTATCCGGGATGAAAAACTGTTTTTT. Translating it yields CASSIRDEKLFF. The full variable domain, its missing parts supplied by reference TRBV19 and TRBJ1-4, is DGGITQSPKYLFRKEGQNVTLSCEQNLNHDAMYWYRQDPGQGLRLIYYSQIVNDFQKGDIAEGYSVSREKKESFPLTVTSAQKNPTAFYLCASSIRDEKLFFGSGTQLSVL.

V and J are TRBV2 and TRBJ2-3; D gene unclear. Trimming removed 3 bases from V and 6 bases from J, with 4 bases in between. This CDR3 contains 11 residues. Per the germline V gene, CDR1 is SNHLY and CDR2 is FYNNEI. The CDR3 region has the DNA TGTGCCAGCAGTGACCAGGATACGCAGTATTTT. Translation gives CASSDQDTQYF.

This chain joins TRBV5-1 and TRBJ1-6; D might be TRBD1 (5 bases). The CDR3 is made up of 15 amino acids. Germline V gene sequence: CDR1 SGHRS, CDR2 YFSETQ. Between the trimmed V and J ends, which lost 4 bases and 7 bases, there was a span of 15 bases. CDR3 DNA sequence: TGCGCCAGCAGCCCGCGGGACCCCAAAAATTCACCCCTCCACTTT. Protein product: CASSPRDPKNSPLHF.

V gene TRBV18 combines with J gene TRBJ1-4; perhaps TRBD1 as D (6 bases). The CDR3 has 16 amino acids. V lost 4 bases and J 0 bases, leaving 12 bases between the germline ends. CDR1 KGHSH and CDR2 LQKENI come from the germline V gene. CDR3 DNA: TGTGCCAGCTCACGAAGTCAGGGGACAACTAATGAAAAACTGTTTTTT. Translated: CASSRSQGTTNEKLFF.